This entry concerns a single TCR beta chain. Using immunoSEQ multiplex PCR, the repertoire was profiled, and TCRdb retains in-frame clones only, with some absent. The table records 130,000 or so clones, about 91% of them present only once. The data stem from a study of blood T cell repertoires in COVID-19. Germline CDR1 SNHLY, CDR2 FYNNEI. V lost 10 bases to trimming and J lost 4 bases, with 16 bases between them. CDR3 length: 13 amino acids. The source material was peripheral blood. The source is an older woman with acute or convalescent COVID-19. The V call is TRBV2, the J call TRBJ1-1; D not resolved. This chain's CDR3 is CATTGRALTEAFF. The CDR3 DNA reads as TGTGCCACTACCGGGCGGGCGCTCACTGAAGCTTTCTTT.